This T cell receptor beta chain was identified during a study of CD8+CD57+ T cells in acquired aplastic anemia. Germline V CDR1 and CDR2: MNHEY, SMNVEV (reference sequence). This CDR3 region has 17 residues. The V gene end was trimmed by 3 bases and the J gene end by 6 bases; junction bases not matched to a gene: 12. CDR3 and TCR beta VDJ profiling relied on a genomic DNA template. Each CDR3 protein gets one entry after TCRdb re-called the reads with MiXCR. The data contain about 270,000 distinct CDR3 sequences, about 56% of them seen just once; the ten biggest clones take up around 8%. Sequenced sample: sorted CD4+, CD8+, or CD8+CD57+ T cells (not recorded which) from PBMCs. This clonotype was sampled from a human donor with severe aplastic anemia or a healthy control (not recorded which). The rearrangement links TRBV27 to TRBJ1-2; TRBD1 matches at 11 bases. The CDR3 loop is CASSFGYTGQGVNGYTF. CDR3 sequence (DNA): TGTGCCAGCAGTTTTGGCTATACGGGACAGGGGGTTAATGGCTACACCTTC.